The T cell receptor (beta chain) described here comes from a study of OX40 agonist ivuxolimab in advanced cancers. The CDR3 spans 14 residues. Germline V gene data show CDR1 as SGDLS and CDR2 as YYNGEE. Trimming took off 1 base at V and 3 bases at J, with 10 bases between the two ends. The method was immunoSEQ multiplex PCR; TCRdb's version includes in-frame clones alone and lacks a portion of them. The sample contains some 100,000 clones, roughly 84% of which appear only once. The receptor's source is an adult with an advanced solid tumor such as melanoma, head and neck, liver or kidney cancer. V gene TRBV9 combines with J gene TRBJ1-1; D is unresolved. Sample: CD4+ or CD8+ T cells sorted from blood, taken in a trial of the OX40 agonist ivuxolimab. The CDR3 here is CASSVNRADTEAFF. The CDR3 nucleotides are TGTGCCAGCAGCGTAAACCGGGCGGACACTGAAGCTTTCTTT.